This T cell receptor beta chain was found in a study of OX40 agonist ivuxolimab in advanced cancers. Regarding this clone: Antigen: not known.

Overall study findings and caveats: The average count of expanded clones was higher among CD8+ T cells than among CD4+. The study observed clonal expansion of CD4+ and CD8+ blood T cells by week 6 at 0.1 to 3.0 mg/kg.

The J segment lost 9 bases and the V segment lost 7 bases, leaving 18 bases of the junction unmatched. CDR1 and CDR2 (germline): MNHNY, SVGAGI (reference sequence). The CDR3 sequence is 15 residues long. Sequencing was performed with immunoSEQ multiplex PCR; in TCRdb, only in-frame clones are kept and a portion is missing. The table includes about 20,000 clones, about 90% detected once. The rearrangement links TRBV6-6 to TRBJ2-7, with TRBD1 matching 7 bases. The sample in question was CD4+ or CD8+ T cells sorted from blood, obtained in a trial of the OX40 agonist ivuxolimab. The origin of this receptor is an adult with an advanced solid tumor such as melanoma, head and neck, liver or kidney cancer. The CDR3 spells CASNPSWTGITGQYF. The CDR3 DNA reads TGTGCCAGCAACCCCTCATGGACAGGAATTACGGGGCAGTACTTC.